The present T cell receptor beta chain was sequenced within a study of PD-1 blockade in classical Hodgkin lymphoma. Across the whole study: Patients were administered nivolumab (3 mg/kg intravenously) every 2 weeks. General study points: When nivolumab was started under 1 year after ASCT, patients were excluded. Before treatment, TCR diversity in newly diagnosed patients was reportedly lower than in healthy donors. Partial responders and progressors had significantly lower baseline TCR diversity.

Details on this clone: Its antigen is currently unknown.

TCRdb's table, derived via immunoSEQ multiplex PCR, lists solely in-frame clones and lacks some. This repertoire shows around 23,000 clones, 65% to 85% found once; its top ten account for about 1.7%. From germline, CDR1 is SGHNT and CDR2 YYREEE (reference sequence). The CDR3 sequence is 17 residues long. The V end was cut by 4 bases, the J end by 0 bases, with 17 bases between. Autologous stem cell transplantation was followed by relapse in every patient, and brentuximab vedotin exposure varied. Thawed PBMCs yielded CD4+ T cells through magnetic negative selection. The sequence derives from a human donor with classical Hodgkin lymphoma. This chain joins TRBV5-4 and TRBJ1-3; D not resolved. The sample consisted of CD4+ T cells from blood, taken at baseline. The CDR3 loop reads CASSPSTEAYSGNTIYF. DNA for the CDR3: TGTGCCAGCAGCCCTTCCACGGAGGCTTACTCTGGAAACACCATATATTTT.